Shown below are 11 T cell receptor beta chains from a single sample sequenced in a study of blood T cell repertoires in COVID-19. Measured with immunoSEQ multiplex PCR; TCRdb has only the in-frame clones, and not every one. The sample has roughly 500,000 clones, more than 85% seen once. Sequenced material: PBMCs or T cells enriched from blood (not recorded which). The source is a woman aged 55-70 years who had recovered from COVID-19.

The genes are TRBV4-1 and TRBJ1-2; D call uncertain. This CDR3 has 16 residues. The germline V and J ends were trimmed by 4 bases and 4 bases, with 19 bases remaining between them. Germline V gene sequence: CDR1 MGHRA, CDR2 YSYEKL. CDR3 in amino acids: CASSLRIEIAGYGYTF. CDR3 nucleotides: TGCGCCAGCAGCCTCCGAATAGAAATTGCCGGCTATGGCTACACCTTC.

V gene TRBV5-1 combines with J gene TRBJ1-2; 8 bases align to TRBD1. The CDR3 runs 15 residues. The germline gives CDR1 SGHRS, CDR2 YFSETQ. Trimming took 4 bases from V and 4 from J; bases not matched to a gene: 9. CDR3 coding DNA: TGCGCCAGCAGCCGGACAGGGACCGAGGTCTATGGCTACACCTTC. It specifies CASSRTGTEVYGYTF.

V usage is TRBV5-5 and J usage is TRBJ1-2, with D possibly matching TRBD1 (6 bases). CDR1 is SGHKS and CDR2 is YYEKEE in the germline V gene (reference sequence). CDR3 size: 14 residues. Trimming cost V 2 bases and J 3 bases, with 11 bases left between them. The chain's CDR3 is CASSFGGSHYGYTF. The CDR3 DNA reads as TGTGCCAGCAGCTTTGGGGGCAGCCACTATGGCTACACCTTC.

The J gene is TRBJ1-1, the V gene TRBV3-1 (or the pseudogene TRBV3-2), with a possible D match to TRBD1 (6 bases). V shed 5 bases and J shed 1 base, with 14 bases lying between them. The CDR3 is 15 residues long. Germline V gives CDR1 LGHDT, CDR2 YNNKEL (reference sequence). The CDR3 reads CASSFGGRANTEAFF. Here the CDR3 DNA reads TGTGCCAGCAGCTTTGGGGGCAGAGCGAACACTGAAGCTTTCTTT.

This chain connects TRBV5-1 to TRBJ2-5; 11 bases are shared with TRBD2. Germline CDR1 and CDR2: SGHRS and YFSETQ. J lost 2 bases, V lost 5 bases, and 5 bases had no gene match. This CDR3 spans 15 amino acids. DNA of the CDR3: TGCGCCAGCAGAACACTAGCGGGGGTTCAAGAGACCCAGTACTTC. Translation gives CASRTLAGVQETQYF.

The rearrangement joins TRBV9 to TRBJ1-3, with 7 bases matching TRBD1. Germline trimming cut 3 bases from V and 1 base from J; bases unmatched to any gene: 19. CDR1 is SGDLS and CDR2 is YYNGEE in the germline V gene. This CDR3 is 20 amino acids long. The CDR3, as DNA: TGTGCCAGCAGCGCCCACAGGGGCTGTGCTCTTAAGGTGTCTGGAAACACCATATATTTT. Its translation is CASSAHRGCALKVSGNTIYF.

The chain uses TRBV7-9 and TRBJ2-3, with 10 bases that match TRBD2. This CDR3 region has 15 residues. V was clipped by 1 base and J by 6 bases; unmatched bases: 4. The germline V gene encodes CDR1 SEHNR and CDR2 FQNEAQ (reference sequence). CDR3 bases: TGTGCCAGCAGCTTAGTGGGGACTAGCGTCGATACGCAGTATTTT. This encodes CASSLVGTSVDTQYF.

The chain uses TRBV5-1 and TRBJ2-3; 7 nucleotides match TRBD1. This CDR3 comprises 15 residues. J gave up 6 bases and V 3 bases, and 10 bases lay outside the gene matches. Looked up from germline, CDR1 is SGHRS and CDR2 is YFSETQ. CDR3: CASSSYRGGVDTQYF. The CDR3 DNA follows: TGCGCCAGCAGCTCCTACAGGGGCGGTGTCGATACGCAGTATTTT.

V usage is TRBV7-2 and J usage is TRBJ1-1; D is perhaps TRBD1 (5 bases). This CDR3 spans 14 amino acids. V lost 3 bases and J 4 bases, leaving 12 bases between the germline ends. CDR1 and CDR2 (germline): SGHTA, FQGNSA. The CDR3 coding sequence is TGTGCCAGCAGCTTCCAGGGACTCGGCACTGAAGCTTTCTTT. The encoded protein is CASSFQGLGTEAFF.

The genes are TRBV9 and TRBJ2-5, with 9 bases matching TRBD2. Per the germline V gene, CDR1 is SGDLS and CDR2 is YYNGEE. This CDR3 comprises 16 residues. V trimming: 0 bases; J trimming: 1 base; junction bases outside the gene matches: 4. The CDR3 sequence is CASSVGTSGRQETQYF. The CDR3 coding sequence is TGTGCCAGCAGCGTAGGCACTAGCGGGCGCCAAGAGACCCAGTACTTC.

The chain links TRBV14 to TRBJ1-6; the match to TRBD1 covers 8 bases. This CDR3 has 18 residues. V shed 4 bases, J shed 7 bases, and the junction held 15 bases outside the gene matches. Germline loops: CDR1 SGHDN, CDR2 FVKESK. This chain's CDR3 is CASSPLTTGDNRNSPLHF. The CDR3 DNA reads TGTGCCAGCAGCCCACTTACGACAGGGGATAACCGGAATTCACCCCTCCACTTT.